The 9 T cell receptor beta chains listed next were all sequenced from one sample in a study of cytomegalovirus exposure and HLA in healthy donors. PCR was performed using 60 Vbeta and 13 Jbeta primers. The table came from immunoSEQ multiplex PCR; TCRdb's copy has only in-frame clones and leaves some out. The data contain more than 100,000 clones, roughly 80% of them singletons. Sequencing input: PBMCs. The source of these receptors is a man between 35 and 55 years old in good health and CMV-seronegative.

The J gene is TRBJ1-1, the V gene TRBV19; TRBD1 matches at 7 bases. V shed 9 bases and J 7 bases; nucleotides not matched to a gene: 11. Germline CDR1 LNHDA, CDR2 SQIVND (reference sequence). The CDR3 length is 13 residues. CDR3 sequence reads: CASRYDRDSEAFF. The CDR3 DNA reads as TGTGCCAGCCGCTATGACCGGGACAGTGAAGCTTTCTTT.

In this sample, this clone turned up a few times. V is TRBV7-2 and J is TRBJ2-7; 10 bases map to TRBD2. V trimming: 7 bases; J trimming: 2 bases; junction bases outside the gene matches: 8. This CDR3 is 15 amino acids long. CDR1 and CDR2 from the germline V gene are SGHTA and FQGNSA. The CDR3, as DNA: TGTGCCAGCAACCCGGGACTAGCGCTAACCTACGAGCAGTACTTC. Its translation is CASNPGLALTYEQYF.

The J gene is TRBJ1-5, the V gene TRBV28, with D unresolved. The CDR3 totals 13 residues. The V gene lost 1 base and the J gene lost 4 bases, with 5 bases spanning the gap. Germline loops: CDR1 MDHEN, CDR2 SYDVKM. CDR3 DNA sequence: TGTGCCAGCAGTTTATTCCCGAATCAGCCCCAGCATTTT. Its protein is CASSLFPNQPQHF.

The chain couples TRBV7-6 to TRBJ2-6, with TRBD1 as a possible D gene (5 bases). Per germline, CDR1 SGHVS and CDR2 FNYEAQ. V was cut by 4 bases and J by 1 base, with 8 bases left in between. The CDR3 loop spans 15 amino acids. For the CDR3, the DNA is TGTGCCAGCAGCTCACAGGATTCTGGGGCCAACGTCCTGACTTTC. Amino acid sequence: CASSSQDSGANVLTF.

The chain carries TRBV25-1 and TRBJ2-3; no clear D. The CDR3 is 13 amino acids. Trimming took 6 bases from V and 3 from J, leaving 10 bases between them. The V gene's germline CDR1 is MGHDK and CDR2 SYGVNS. CDR3 in amino acids: CASRGQVTDTQYF. CDR3 DNA sequence: TGTGCCAGCAGGGGTCAGGTAACAGATACGCAGTATTTT.

As regards this clone: Other DNA sequences from this sample encode an identical CDR3 as well. The chain employs TRBV5-1 and TRBJ1-5, with 7 bases aligning to TRBD1. CDR1 and CDR2 (germline): SGHRS, YFSETQ. The CDR3 runs 14 residues. V shed 0 bases, J shed 5 bases, and the junction held 2 bases outside the gene matches. CDR3 sequence reads: CASSLGQGDQPQHF. Here the CDR3 DNA reads TGCGCCAGCAGCTTGGGACAGGGCGATCAGCCCCAGCATTTT.

This clone is a singleton in its sample. The chain uses TRBV28 and TRBJ2-1, with 14 bases that match TRBD2. This CDR3 spans 17 amino acids. Germline CDR1 reads MDHEN; CDR2 reads SYDVKM. Unmatched junction bases numbered 14, after V lost 4 bases and J lost 12 bases. The CDR3 loop is CASSSTSGRALSEMQFF. For the CDR3, the DNA is TGTGCCAGCAGTTCGACTAGCGGGAGGGCCTTGTCTGAGATGCAGTTCTTC.

The chain recombines TRBV28 with TRBJ2-7; D uncertain. The CDR3 is 13 amino acids. The V and J ends lost 4 bases and 2 bases respectively, with 9 bases between them. Germline-derived CDR1 and CDR2 are MDHEN and SYDVKM. The CDR3 loop is CASSSATTYEQYF. The DNA of the CDR3 is TGTGCCAGCAGTTCAGCGACCACCTACGAGCAGTACTTC.

The DNA of the CDR3 is TGTGCCACCAAGGACAGGGCGAACACCGGGGAGCTGTTTTTT. Protein product: CATKDRANTGELFF. The J gene is TRBJ2-2, the V gene TRBV28; 8 bases are a match to TRBD1. The V and J ends lost 10 bases and 0 bases, in that order; junction bases with no gene match: 4. Germline CDR1 is MDHEN and CDR2 is SYDVKM. The CDR3 length is 14 residues.